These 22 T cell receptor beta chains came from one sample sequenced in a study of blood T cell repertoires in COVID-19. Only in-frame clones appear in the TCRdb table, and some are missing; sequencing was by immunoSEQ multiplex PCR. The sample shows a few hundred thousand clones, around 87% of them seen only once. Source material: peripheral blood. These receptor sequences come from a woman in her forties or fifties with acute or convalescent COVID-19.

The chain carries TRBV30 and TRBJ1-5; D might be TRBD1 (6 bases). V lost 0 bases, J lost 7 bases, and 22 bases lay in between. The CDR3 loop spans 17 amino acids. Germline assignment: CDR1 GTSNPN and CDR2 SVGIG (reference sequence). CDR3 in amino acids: CAWSVTGFWGRDQPQHF. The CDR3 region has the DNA TGTGCCTGGAGTGTTACGGGGTTCTGGGGGCGAGACCAGCCCCAGCATTTT.

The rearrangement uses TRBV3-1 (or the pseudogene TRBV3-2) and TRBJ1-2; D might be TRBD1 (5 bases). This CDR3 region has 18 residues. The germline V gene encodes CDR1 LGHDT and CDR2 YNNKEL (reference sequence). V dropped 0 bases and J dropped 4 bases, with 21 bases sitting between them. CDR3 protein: CASSQDDPWHFGGYGYTF. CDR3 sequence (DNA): TGTGCCAGCAGCCAAGATGACCCTTGGCACTTCGGGGGCTATGGCTACACCTTC.

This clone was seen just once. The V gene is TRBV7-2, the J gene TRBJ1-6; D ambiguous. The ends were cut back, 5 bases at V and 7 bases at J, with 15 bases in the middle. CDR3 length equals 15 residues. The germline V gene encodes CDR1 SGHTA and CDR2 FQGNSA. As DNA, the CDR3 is TGTGCCAGCAGCCACACCTTGCGGAGGAATTCACCCCTCCACTTT. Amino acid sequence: CASSHTLRRNSPLHF.

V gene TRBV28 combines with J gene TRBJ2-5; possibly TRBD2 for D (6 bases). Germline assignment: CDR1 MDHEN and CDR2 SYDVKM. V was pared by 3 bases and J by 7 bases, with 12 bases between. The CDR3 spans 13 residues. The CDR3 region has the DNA TGTGCCAGCAGTTTGCGGGACTCAATGACCCAGTACTTC. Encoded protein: CASSLRDSMTQYF.

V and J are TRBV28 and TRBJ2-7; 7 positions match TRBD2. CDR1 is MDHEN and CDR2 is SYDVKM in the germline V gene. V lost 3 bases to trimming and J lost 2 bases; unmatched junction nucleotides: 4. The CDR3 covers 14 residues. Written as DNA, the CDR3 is TGTGCCAGCAGTTTCAGGCTAGCGGCCTACGAGCAGTACTTC. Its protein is CASSFRLAAYEQYF.

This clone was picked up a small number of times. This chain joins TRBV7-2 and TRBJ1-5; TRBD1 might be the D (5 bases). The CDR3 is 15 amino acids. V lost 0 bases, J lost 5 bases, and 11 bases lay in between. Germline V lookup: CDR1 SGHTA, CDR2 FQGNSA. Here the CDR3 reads CASSLAAGIHQPQHF. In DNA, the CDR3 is TGTGCCAGCAGCTTAGCGGCAGGGATTCATCAGCCCCAGCATTTT. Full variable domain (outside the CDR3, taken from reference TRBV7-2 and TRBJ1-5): GAGVSQSPSNKVTEKGKDVELRCDPISGHTALYWYRQSLGQGLEFLIYFQGNSAPDKSGLPSDRFSAERTGGSVSTLTIQRTQQEDSAVYLCASSLAAGIHQPQHFGDGTRLSIL.

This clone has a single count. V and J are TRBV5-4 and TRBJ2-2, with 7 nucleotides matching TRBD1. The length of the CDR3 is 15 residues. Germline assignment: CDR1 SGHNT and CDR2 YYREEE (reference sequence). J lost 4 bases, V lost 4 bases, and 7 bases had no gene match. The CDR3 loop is CASSPRTGLTGELFF. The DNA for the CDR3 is TGTGCCAGCAGCCCCAGGACAGGACTCACCGGGGAGCTGTTTTTT. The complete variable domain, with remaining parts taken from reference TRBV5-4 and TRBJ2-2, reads ETGVTQSPTHLIKTRGQQVTLRCSSQSGHNTVSWYQQALGQGPQFIFQYYREEENGRGNFPPRFSGLQFPNYSSELNVNALELDDSALYLCASSPRTGLTGELFFGEGSRLTVL.

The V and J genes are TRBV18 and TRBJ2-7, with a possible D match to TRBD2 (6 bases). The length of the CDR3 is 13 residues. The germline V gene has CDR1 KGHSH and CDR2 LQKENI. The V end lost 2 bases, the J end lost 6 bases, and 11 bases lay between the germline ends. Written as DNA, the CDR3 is TGTGCCAGCTCACCATACCGGGGGTCCGAGCAGTACTTC. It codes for CASSPYRGSEQYF. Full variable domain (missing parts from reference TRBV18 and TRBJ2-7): NAGVMQNPRHLVRRRGQEARLRCSPMKGHSHVYWYRQLPEEGLKFMVYLQKENIIDESGMPKERFSAEFPKEGPSILRIQQVVRGDSAAYFCASSPYRGSEQYFGPGTRLTVT.

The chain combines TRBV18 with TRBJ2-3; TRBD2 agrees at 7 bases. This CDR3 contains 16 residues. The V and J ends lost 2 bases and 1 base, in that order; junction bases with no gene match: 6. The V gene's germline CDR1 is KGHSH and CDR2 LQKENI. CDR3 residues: CASSPGLVRGTDTQYF. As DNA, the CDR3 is TGTGCCAGCTCACCAGGACTAGTGAGGGGCACAGATACGCAGTATTTT.

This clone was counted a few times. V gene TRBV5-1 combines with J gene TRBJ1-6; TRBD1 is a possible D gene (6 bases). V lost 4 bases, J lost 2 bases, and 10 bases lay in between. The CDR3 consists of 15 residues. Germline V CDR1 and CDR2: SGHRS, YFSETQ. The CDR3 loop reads CASSPRGTYNSPLHF. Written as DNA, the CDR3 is TGCGCCAGCAGCCCCAGGGGTACCTATAATTCACCCCTCCACTTT.

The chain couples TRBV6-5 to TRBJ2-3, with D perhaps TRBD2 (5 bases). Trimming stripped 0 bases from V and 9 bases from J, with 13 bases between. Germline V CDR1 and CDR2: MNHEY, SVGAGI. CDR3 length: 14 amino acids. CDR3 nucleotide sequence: TGTGCCAGCAGTTACTCGAGAGGGTCCCACACGCAGTATTTT. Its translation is CASSYSRGSHTQYF.

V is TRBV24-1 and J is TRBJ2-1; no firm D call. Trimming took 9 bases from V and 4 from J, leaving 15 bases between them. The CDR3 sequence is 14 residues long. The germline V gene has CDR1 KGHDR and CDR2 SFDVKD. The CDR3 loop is CATGGTVGYNEQFF. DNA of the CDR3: TGTGCCACCGGCGGAACGGTGGGTTACAATGAGCAGTTCTTC.

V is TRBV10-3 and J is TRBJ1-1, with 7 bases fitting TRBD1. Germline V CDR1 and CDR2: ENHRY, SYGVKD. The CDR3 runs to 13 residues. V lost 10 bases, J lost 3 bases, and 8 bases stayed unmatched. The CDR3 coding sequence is TGTGCCACCAAACCGGGACAGTACACTGAAGCTTTCTTT. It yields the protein CATKPGQYTEAFF.

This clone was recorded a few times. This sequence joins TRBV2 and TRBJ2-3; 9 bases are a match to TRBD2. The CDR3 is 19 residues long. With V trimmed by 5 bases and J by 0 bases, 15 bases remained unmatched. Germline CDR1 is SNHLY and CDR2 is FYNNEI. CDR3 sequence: CASSQILSTSGYSTDTQYF. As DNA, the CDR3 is TGTGCCAGCAGTCAAATCCTTTCAACTAGCGGGTATAGCACAGATACGCAGTATTTT.

As DNA, the CDR3 is TGTGCCAGCAAGCTTTGGGCAGCAAAGGGGTACAATCAGCCCCAGCATTTT. Its translation is CASKLWAAKGYNQPQHF. V usage is TRBV28 and J usage is TRBJ1-5, with D perhaps matching TRBD1 (5 bases). Trimming stripped 7 bases from V and 3 bases from J, with 22 bases between. Looked up from germline, CDR1 is MDHEN and CDR2 is SYDVKM. The CDR3 length is 17 residues.

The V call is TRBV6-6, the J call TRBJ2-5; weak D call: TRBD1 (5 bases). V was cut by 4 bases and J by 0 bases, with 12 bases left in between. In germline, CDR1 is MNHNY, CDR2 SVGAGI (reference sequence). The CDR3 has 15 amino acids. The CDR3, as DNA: TGTGCCAGCAGTTTCCAATTCAGGGACCAAGAGACCCAGTACTTC. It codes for CASSFQFRDQETQYF.

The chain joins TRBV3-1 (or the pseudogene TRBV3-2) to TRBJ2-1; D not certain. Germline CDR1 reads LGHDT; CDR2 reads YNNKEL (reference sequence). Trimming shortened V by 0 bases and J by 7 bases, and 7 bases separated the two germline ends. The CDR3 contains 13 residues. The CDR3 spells CASSQELLNEQFF. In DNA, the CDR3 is TGTGCCAGCAGCCAAGAGCTTCTAAATGAGCAGTTCTTC.

The CDR3 region is CASSSLGPGPETQYF. The CDR3 DNA is TGTGCCAGCAGTTCTTTAGGGCCAGGGCCGGAGACCCAGTACTTC. The V call is TRBV28, the J call TRBJ2-5, with D possibly being TRBD1 (5 bases). V was cut by 4 bases and J by 5 bases, with 17 bases left in between. The germline gives CDR1 MDHEN, CDR2 SYDVKM. The CDR3 has 15 residues.

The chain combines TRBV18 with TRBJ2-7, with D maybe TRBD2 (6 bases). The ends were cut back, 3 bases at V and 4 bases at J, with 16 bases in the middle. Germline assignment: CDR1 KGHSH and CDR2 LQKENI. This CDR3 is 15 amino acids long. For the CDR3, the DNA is TGTGCCAGCTCACCCCCGGGACTGCCCTCATACGAGCAGTACTTC. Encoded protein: CASSPPGLPSYEQYF. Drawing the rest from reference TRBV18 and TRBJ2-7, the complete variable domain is NAGVMQNPRHLVRRRGQEARLRCSPMKGHSHVYWYRQLPEEGLKFMVYLQKENIIDESGMPKERFSAEFPKEGPSILRIQQVVRGDSAAYFCASSPPGLPSYEQYFGPGTRLTVT.

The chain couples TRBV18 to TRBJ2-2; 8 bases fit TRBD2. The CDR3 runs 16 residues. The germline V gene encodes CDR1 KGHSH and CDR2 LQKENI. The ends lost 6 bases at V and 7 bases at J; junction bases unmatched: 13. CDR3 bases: TGTGCCAGCTCCCCCGCCTCAGCGGGAGCCAACGGGGAGCTGTTTTTT. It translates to CASSPASAGANGELFF.

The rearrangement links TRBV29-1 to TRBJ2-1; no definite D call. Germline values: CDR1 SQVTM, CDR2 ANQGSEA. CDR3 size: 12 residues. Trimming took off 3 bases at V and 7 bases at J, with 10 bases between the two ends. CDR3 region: CSVEAAGNEQFF. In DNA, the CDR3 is TGCAGCGTTGAGGCCGCCGGGAATGAGCAGTTCTTC.

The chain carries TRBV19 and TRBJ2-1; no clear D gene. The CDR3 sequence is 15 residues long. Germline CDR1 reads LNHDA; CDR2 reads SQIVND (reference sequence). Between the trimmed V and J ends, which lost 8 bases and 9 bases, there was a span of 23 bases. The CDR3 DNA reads TGTGCCAGTTCCCCTACCCATGGCCCGAGCGCTGAGCAGTTCTTC. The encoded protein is CASSPTHGPSAEQFF.